Reported below is one T cell receptor (beta chain). The antigen is not known. This sample was included in a study of type 1 regulatory T cells. Study-level background: This in vitro CD4 product, T-allo10, is enriched for Tr1 cells and alloantigen-specific.

Germline V gene sequence: CDR1 DFQATT, CDR2 SNEGSKA (reference sequence). The CDR3 is made up of 15 amino acids. V was trimmed by 0 bases and J by 4 bases, leaving 15 bases between them. MiXCR was run by TCRdb on the reads, yielding one entry per CDR3 protein. This table has tens of thousands of distinct CDR3 sequences, 60% to 80% appearing once. The chain uses TRBV20-1 and TRBJ1-2; D is undetermined. The clonotype originates from a human donor in good health. The specimen sequenced was cultured non-Tr1 T cells, either the whole culture or a sorted T cell fraction (not recorded which). The CDR3 loop is CSARDPARDGYGYTF. The CDR3, as DNA: TGCAGTGCTAGAGACCCGGCACGGGATGGCTATGGCTACACCTTC.